This is a list of T cell receptor beta chains from one sample in a study of shared clonotypes between healthy human individuals. Data came from immunoSEQ multiplex PCR; TCRdb stores just in-frame clones and leaves some out. The sample holds roughly 2 million clones, about 95% seen once. Material for sequencing was naive CD8+ T cells sorted from blood. These receptor sequences come from a man between 18 and 29 years old in good health. The CDR3 runs from the conserved cysteine through the conserved F or W. The size field is filled for only some rows; it gives once, few, many or a size class.

TRBV4-1	few	TRBJ1-6	CASSPRDSYNSPLHF
TRBV29-1	-	TRBJ2-7	CSVAGTGSSEQYF
TRBV10-3	-	TRBJ2-5	CAISAAGGNAAQYF
TRBV13	-	TRBJ2-5	CASSPPGQGEETQYF
TRBV7-9	-	TRBJ2-7	CASSYSGSSYEQYF
TRBV13	-	TRBJ2-2	CASESGNTGELFF
TRBV7-2	-	TRBJ1-4	CASSTYRGHGEKLFF
TRBV29-1	-	TRBJ2-7	CSAGVGDAANF
TRBV27	-	TRBJ2-7	CASSFPGYEQYF
TRBV6-5	-	TRBJ1-1	CASSYDIRWNTEAFF
TRBV28	few	TRBJ2-7	CASSLSSYEQYF
TRBV7-9	-	TRBJ1-6	CASSSYVGVGTWNSPLHF
TRBV4-1	-	TRBJ2-1	CASSQDGREQFF
TRBV14	-	TRBJ2-2	CASSQEVGFGNTGELFF
TRBV6-5	-	TRBJ1-2	CASRFIEGYGYTF
TRBV7-3	-	TRBJ2-2	CASSADGGRDTGELFF
TRBV7-2	-	TRBJ2-2	CASSFPGTGLAGVSGELFF
TRBV6-6	-	TRBJ2-5	CASSYKLTETQETQYF
TRBV4-1	-	TRBJ2-1	CASSQTNIAGDYYNEQFF
TRBV5-1	-	TRBJ2-7	CASSLDVPGQGSGFDEQYF
TRBV9	-	TRBJ1-5	CASSALQGADQPQHF
TRBV28	-	TRBJ2-1	CASSRTGTSFPEQFF
TRBV6-5	-	TRBJ2-7	CASSPPETYEQYF
TRBV7-9	-	TRBJ2-7	CASSHLDTNYEQYF
TRBV27	-	TRBJ2-7	CASSPSDRVHEQYF
TRBV5-1	-	TRBJ2-5	CASSLEGGIQETQYF
TRBV5-8	-	TRBJ2-7	CASFLSGTGPEQYF
TRBV12-5	-	TRBJ2-5	CASGRPGGQETQYF
TRBV5-6	-	TRBJ2-1	CASSPDTSGGKYNEQFF
TRBV30	few	TRBJ1-1	CAWSVAGDEAFF
TRBV27	-	TRBJ1-1	CASSFGGHTEAFF
TRBV30	-	TRBJ2-1	CAWWGAASPYNEQFF
TRBV5-4	-	TRBJ2-3	CASSFGQGRDTQYF
TRBV7-9	-	TRBJ2-7	CASSSWTSGYEQYF
TRBV7-9	-	TRBJ2-2	CASSSFTGELFF
TRBV9	-	TRBJ2-6	CASSDHGGANVLTF